This T cell receptor beta chain was sequenced in a study of blood T cell repertoires in COVID-19 (dated by TCRdb to 2019 to 2021). In terms of the full investigation: The collaborator samples originated in the United States, Italy and Spain and spanned the acute and convalescent phases of COVID-19. The prospective study material was composed of cDNA or gDNA derived from T cells, B-cell-depleted T cells, or PBMCs. The dataset comprised deeply sampled blood TCRbeta repertoires from subjects exposed to, actively infected with, or recovered from COVID-19. The repertoires were made available in a free public database intended to serve as a resource for research on the immune response to SARS-CoV-2. The samples were drawn from two sources: the first 160 participants of the ongoing ImmuneRACE study, and approximately 1,300 subjects contributed by 6 global collaborators. A de-identified subject ID, COVID-19 status, age in years and sex were almost always included in the sample metadata. Where available, HLA class I and class II types were taken from metadata supplied by the sample provider and were not determined by assay-based typing.

At one collaborating source in Seattle, patients were enrolled during active infection and were followed longitudinally through the course of disease. Whole blood was collected in K2EDTA tubes by collaborating institutions according to the institutions' own protocols. For TCRbeta analysis, collaborator samples were shipped as frozen whole blood, as isolated PBMCs, or as DNA extracted from either sample type. TCRbeta CDR3 regions were amplified from genomic DNA by means of the immunoSEQ Assay, a bias-controlled multiplex PCR. The authors processed their data as follows. Nucleated cell counts per sample were estimated from amplification of reference gene primers within the assay. To quantify the absolute abundance of each unique TCRbeta CDR3 rearrangement, sequence reads were collapsed and filtered. For each sample, productive Simpson clonality was calculated by taking the square root of Simpson's diversity index across productive rearrangements. Drawn from immuneACCESS, this table holds only the in-frame rearrangements with V and J called that TCRdb kept. Clones are partly lost; checked studies trace under half to an unresolved V gene and leave the rest unexplained. The DNA was the basis for D and trimming; V, J and clone size are from that table. The sample table records 150,000 to 170,000 clones; approximately 83% of these occur just once. The ten most abundant clones make up over 10% of the sample.

What the authors observed across the whole study: How much clinical and demographic metadata was included differed by source and by participant, and the metadata was provided uncurated.

A remark on this clone: Its antigen is still unknown. No base quality information exists; no much larger clone differs at one position.

Sample: peripheral blood. This receptor was obtained from a woman aged 55-69 years with COVID-19, enrolled during active disease.

The sequenced DNA: TGTGCCACCAGGCAGGGGCCCGGGGCTGAAGCTTTCTTT. Its protein is CATRQGPGAEAFF. The sequence links TRBV24-1 to TRBJ1-1; perhaps TRBD1 is the D gene, with 6 bases matching. The CDR3 contains 13 residues, cysteine and phenylalanine counted. This entry keeps only the CDR3 DNA: 39 bases, framed from base 1. V was cut back by 7 bases and J by 6 bases, leaving a gap of 14 bases between them. CDR1 and CDR2, looked up from the germline V gene, are KGHDR and SFDVKD.